This T cell receptor (beta chain) was identified during a study of T-cell memory formation after mild COVID-19. About the research overall: Across donors, TCR clusters were largely donor specific.

Study-wide results and caveats: That cross-reactive memory joined was suggested by some responding clones appearing in pre-infection memory.

This clonotype was seen many times. The target antigen is unknown. The junction had 16 bases not matched to a gene; V was cut back by 6 bases and J by 2 bases. The CDR3 extends over 18 amino acids. UMIs and sample barcodes were carried by the TCR alpha and TCR beta cDNA libraries that 5'RACE produced using constant-segment primers. MiXCR was run by TCRdb on the 5' RACE reads, yielding one entry per CDR3 protein. The table includes 120,000 to 150,000 distinct CDR3 sequences, about 5.7% detected once. The clonotype was recovered from an adult woman who had mild COVID-19 (a few samples of this study predate the infection). Cell type and time point are not known. Specimen: PBMCs or a T cell subset sorted from them (not recorded which). The chain recombines TRBV12-3 or TRBV12-4 with TRBJ2-3; 8 bases fit TRBD2. CDR3 DNA sequence: TGTGCCAGCAGCCCCAGGGAGGTGCGGGGGGACTTCACAGATACGCAGTATTTT. It encodes CASSPREVRGDFTDTQYF.